The 27 T cell receptor beta chains below were found in one sample sequenced in a study of technical replicates of blood from several donors. Clones were sequenced by immunoSEQ multiplex PCR, and TCRdb holds only the in-frame ones, with some missing. The sample consists of tens of thousands of clones, about nine tenths of them appearing once. The sample consisted of T cells isolated from PBMCs. The receptors originated from a human donor in good health.

The chain is built from TRBV11-3 and TRBJ2-3; possibly TRBD2 for D (5 bases). The CDR3 sequence is 17 residues long. V lost 5 bases and J lost 0, with 18 bases in between. CDR1 and CDR2 (germline): SGHNT, YENEEA. The CDR3 nucleotides are TGTGCCAGCAGCCTTAGCGCCTCTTCAACTAGCACAGATACGCAGTATTTT. Translating gives CASSLSASSTSTDTQYF.

The chain has TRBV6-5 and TRBJ1-1; D gene unclear. Germline V gives CDR1 MNHEY, CDR2 SVGAGI. CDR3 length equals 14 residues. V was clipped by 0 bases and J by 2 bases, with 7 bases between them. In nucleotides, the CDR3 is TGTGCCAGCAGTTACTCTTTCAGAAACACTGAAGCTTTCTTT. Its protein product is CASSYSFRNTEAFF.

The V call is TRBV5-1, the J call TRBJ1-3; D might be TRBD1 (5 bases). Germline CDR1 and CDR2: SGHRS and YFSETQ. The CDR3 covers 15 residues. Trimming cost V 1 base and J 3 bases, with 11 bases left between them. The CDR3 loop reads CASSLNGAGGNTIYF. The CDR3 nucleotides are TGCGCCAGCAGCTTGAATGGGGCCGGTGGAAACACCATATATTTT.

This clone was counted between two and nine times. The J gene is TRBJ1-1, the V gene TRBV5-1, with a tentative D call TRBD1 (5 bases). V dropped 4 bases and J dropped 0 bases, with 13 bases sitting between them. The CDR3 is made up of 15 amino acids. From germline, CDR1 is SGHRS and CDR2 YFSETQ. The CDR3 coding sequence is TGCGCCAGCAGCCCACCGACGGGGGTGAACACTGAAGCTTTCTTT. This codes for CASSPPTGVNTEAFF.

The rearrangement joins TRBV5-6 to TRBJ1-1; no reliable D call. Per germline, CDR1 SGHDT and CDR2 YYEEEE. The CDR3 spans 11 residues. Between the trimmed V and J ends, which lost 5 bases and 11 bases, there was a span of 13 bases. CDR3 residues: CASSYGVEAFF. The CDR3, as DNA: TGTGCCAGCAGTTACGGAGTGGAGGCTTTCTTT.

This sequence joins TRBV6-6 and TRBJ1-2, with 8 bases aligning to TRBD1. Losses at the gene ends were 6 bases for V and 9 bases for J; bases not matched to a gene: 12. CDR1 and CDR2 (germline): MNHNY, SVGAGI (reference sequence). This CDR3 is 14 amino acids long. CDR3 nucleotides: TGTGCCAGCAGACCCCTAGACAGGGGAGGTCGCTACACCTTC. It yields the protein CASRPLDRGGRYTF.

V gene TRBV18 combines with J gene TRBJ1-1; D is possibly TRBD1 (6 bases). Trimming left V 10 bases short and J 0 bases short, with 12 bases between. The CDR3 is made up of 13 amino acids. Per germline, CDR1 KGHSH and CDR2 LQKENI. The CDR3 DNA follows: TGTGCCACCCAGACAGGTATGAACACTGAAGCTTTCTTT. Amino acid sequence: CATQTGMNTEAFF. The full variable domain, in which reference TRBV18 and TRBJ1-1 provide the parts outside the CDR3, is NAGVMQNPRHLVRRRGQEARLRCSPMKGHSHVYWYRQLPEEGLKFMVYLQKENIIDESGMPKERFSAEFPKEGPSILRIQQVVRGDSAAYFCATQTGMNTEAFFGQGTRLTVV.

This clone was seen a few times. The chain links TRBV5-4 to TRBJ2-7, with a tentative D call TRBD1 (6 bases). Per the germline V gene, CDR1 is SGHNT and CDR2 is YYREEE (reference sequence). The ends were cut back, 4 bases at V and 5 bases at J, with 13 bases in the middle. This CDR3 region has 13 residues. This CDR3 is CASSPQGLHEQYF. The CDR3 region has the DNA TGTGCCAGCAGCCCGCAGGGGTTGCACGAGCAGTACTTC.

CDR3 amino acids: CASSLVPGRAGELFF. Here the CDR3 DNA reads TGTGCCAGCAGTTTAGTCCCCGGGAGGGCCGGGGAGCTGTTTTTT. The chain uses TRBV27 and TRBJ2-2; 8 positions agree with TRBD2. In germline, CDR1 is MNHEY, CDR2 SMNVEV (reference sequence). Losses at the gene ends were 2 bases for V and 6 bases for J; bases not matched to a gene: 5. This CDR3 is 15 amino acids long.

This chain links TRBV28 with TRBJ1-5; 7 bases are a match to TRBD1. The ends lost 4 bases at V and 1 base at J; junction bases unmatched: 4. This CDR3 has 15 amino acids. Germline values: CDR1 MDHEN, CDR2 SYDVKM. CDR3 bases: TGTGCCAGCAGTTCGACAGGGAGGAGCAATCAGCCCCAGCATTTT. Protein: CASSSTGRSNQPQHF.

V and J are TRBV6-4 and TRBJ2-3; 9 bases map to TRBD2. The CDR3 has 14 residues. The germline V gene encodes CDR1 MRHNA and CDR2 SNTAGT. V trimming: 7 bases; J trimming: 4 bases; junction bases outside the gene matches: 6. The CDR3 loop reads CASKIAGEADTQYF. In nucleotides, the CDR3 is TGTGCCAGCAAGATAGCGGGAGAGGCAGATACGCAGTATTTT.

The rearrangement links TRBV27 to TRBJ1-1; 7 bases map to TRBD1. Germline CDR1 reads MNHEY; CDR2 reads SMNVEV (reference sequence). The CDR3 runs to 15 residues. With 0 bases clipped from V and 3 bases from J, the junction kept 4 bases outside the gene matches. The DNA of the CDR3 is TGTGCCAGCAGTTTATCAGGGGGCTTGGACACTGAAGCTTTCTTT. Translation: CASSLSGGLDTEAFF.

V and J are TRBV27 and TRBJ2-7, with 7 nucleotides matching TRBD1. V lost 5 bases to trimming and J lost 0 bases; unmatched junction nucleotides: 10. Germline V gene data show CDR1 as MNHEY and CDR2 as SMNVEV (reference sequence). The CDR3 has 16 residues. The CDR3 sequence: CASSPSQGPSSYEQYF. Here the CDR3 DNA reads TGTGCCAGCAGTCCATCACAGGGGCCGAGCTCCTACGAGCAGTACTTC.

The gene calls are TRBV28 and TRBJ2-3; 15 nucleotides match TRBD2. Germline trimming cut 5 bases from V and 0 bases from J; bases unmatched to any gene: 6. This CDR3 has 18 amino acids. Germline CDR1 is MDHEN and CDR2 is SYDVKM. CDR3: CASSPGLAGGLSTDTQYF. The CDR3 nucleotides are TGTGCCAGCAGTCCTGGACTAGCGGGAGGGCTTAGCACAGATACGCAGTATTTT.

This clone appeared a single time. The J gene is TRBJ1-4, the V gene TRBV19; tentative D call: TRBD1 (6 bases). V was clipped by 5 bases and J by 7 bases, with 14 bases between them. The CDR3 extends over 14 amino acids. From germline, CDR1 is LNHDA and CDR2 SQIVND (reference sequence). The CDR3, as DNA: TGTGCCAGTAGTGAGGGGGAAGCTATTGAAAAACTGTTTTTT. This codes for CASSEGEAIEKLFF.

This chain uses TRBV2 with TRBJ1-2, with 10 bases fitting TRBD1. CDR3 size: 16 residues. V lost 6 bases, J lost 0 bases, and 7 bases stayed unmatched. The germline CDR1 and CDR2 sequences are SNHLY and FYNNEI. The CDR3 region has the DNA TGTGCCAGCAGGCGACAGGGGGCCGAAGCTAACTATGGCTACACCTTC. It specifies CASRRQGAEANYGYTF.

The sample holds one count of this clone. This chain connects TRBV6-6 to TRBJ1-5; 9 bases map to TRBD1. Germline trimming cut 7 bases from V and 7 bases from J; bases unmatched to any gene: 14. The CDR3 contains 16 residues. The germline CDR1 and CDR2 sequences are MNHNY and SVGAGI (reference sequence). The CDR3 bases are TGTGCCAGCACGGAGGTAGGACAGGGGTTTTTCCAGCCCCAGCATTTT. This encodes CASTEVGQGFFQPQHF.

The genes are TRBV9 and TRBJ2-1; 8 bases fit TRBD2. The CDR3 covers 14 residues. V dropped 3 bases and J dropped 7; count of bases not matched to a gene: 6. Germline-derived CDR1 and CDR2 are SGDLS and YYNGEE. The DNA for the CDR3 is TGTGCCAGCAGCGCCGGGACTAGTAGAAATGAGCAGTTCTTC. Encoded protein: CASSAGTSRNEQFF. The whole variable domain, filled in from reference TRBV9 and TRBJ2-1, reads DSGVTQTPKHLITATGQRVTLRCSPRSGDLSVYWYQQSLDQGLQFLIQYYNGEERAKGNILERFSAQQFPDLHSELNLSSLELGDSALYFCASSAGTSRNEQFFGPGTRLTVL.

V gene TRBV10-2 combines with J gene TRBJ2-1; TRBD2 agrees at 9 bases. The CDR3 contains 18 residues. V was pared by 2 bases and J by 7 bases, with 15 bases of the junction left unmatched. Germline values: CDR1 WSHSY, CDR2 SAAADI. The CDR3 region has the DNA TGCGCCAGCAGTGAGACGATGACTAGCGGAACCAAGAAGAATGAGCAGTTCTTC. Its protein product is CASSETMTSGTKKNEQFF.

The chain is built from TRBV27 and TRBJ2-7, with D maybe TRBD1 (6 bases). Trimming removed 2 bases from V and 0 bases from J, with 17 bases in between. The CDR3 spans 17 residues. CDR1 MNHEY and CDR2 SMNVEV come from the germline V gene (reference sequence). DNA for the CDR3: TGTGCCAGCAGTTTAATTTCAGGGGTGGGCTCCTCCTACGAGCAGTACTTC. This gives the protein CASSLISGVGSSYEQYF.

The chain combines TRBV4-2 with TRBJ2-4; 11 positions match TRBD2. Germline loops: CDR1 LGHNA, CDR2 YNFKEQ. The CDR3 is 18 amino acids. The V and J ends lost 0 bases and 1 base, in that order; junction bases with no gene match: 5. The CDR3 coding sequence is TGTGCCAGCAGCCAAGATACTAGCGGGAGTTTGGCCAAAAACATTCAGTACTTC. Its protein product is CASSQDTSGSLAKNIQYF.

DNA of the CDR3: TGTGCCAGCAGCCAAGTAGGGACAGCGAATCAGCCCCAGCATTTT. This encodes CASSQVGTANQPQHF. V is TRBV4-2 and J is TRBJ1-5; 7 positions agree with TRBD1. Germline V lookup: CDR1 LGHNA, CDR2 YNFKEQ. CDR3 size: 15 residues. With 1 base clipped from V and 4 bases from J, the junction kept 4 bases outside the gene matches.

The chain has TRBV6-5 and TRBJ2-3; D perhaps matches TRBD2 (5 bases). Germline CDR1 and CDR2: MNHEY and SVGAGI. V was trimmed by 5 bases and J by 0 bases, leaving 12 bases between them. The CDR3 totals 15 residues. The CDR3 DNA sequence: TGTGCCAGCAGTCGGACTGTCGCTAGCACAGATACGCAGTATTTT. Translated, it gives CASSRTVASTDTQYF.

This rearrangement joins TRBV4-1 to TRBJ1-4, with TRBD1 identical over 7 bases. The V gene's germline CDR1 is MGHRA and CDR2 YSYEKL. V trimming: 4 bases; J trimming: 8 bases; junction bases outside the gene matches: 7. The CDR3 has 14 residues. CDR3 DNA sequence: TGCGCCAGCAGCCCTTGGGACAGTGGAGAAAAACTGTTTTTT. It encodes CASSPWDSGEKLFF.

The chain couples TRBV11-3 to TRBJ2-5; TRBD2 matches at 15 bases. The CDR3 is 18 amino acids. Germline V gene sequence: CDR1 SGHNT, CDR2 YENEEA. V trimming: 0 bases; J trimming: 5 bases; junction bases outside the gene matches: 7. The CDR3 loop is CASSLDTLGLAGGETQYF. The CDR3 coding sequence is TGTGCCAGCAGCTTAGATACCTTGGGACTAGCGGGAGGTGAGACCCAGTACTTC.

V usage is TRBV5-6 and J usage is TRBJ1-1; D is undetermined. V was clipped by 6 bases and J by 4 bases, with 16 bases between them. The CDR3 totals 14 residues. CDR1 SGHDT and CDR2 YYEEEE come from the germline V gene. The CDR3 DNA reads as TGTGCCAGCACCTTTTGGAGAGAGCTCACTGAAGCTTTCTTT. This encodes CASTFWRELTEAFF.

The gene calls are TRBV29-1 and TRBJ2-7, with D possibly being TRBD1 (5 bases). CDR1 SQVTM and CDR2 ANQGSEA come from the germline V gene. Trimming shortened V by 3 bases and J by 2 bases, and 14 bases separated the two germline ends. This CDR3 has 14 residues. The chain's CDR3 is CSVDDSGQPYEQYF. The CDR3 DNA reads as TGCAGCGTTGACGATTCAGGGCAGCCCTACGAGCAGTACTTC.